This TCR beta chain stems from a study of blood T cell repertoires in COVID-19. Study at large: Whether acute or convalescent, the COVID-19 samples came from the United States, Italy and Spain. PBMCs, B-cell-depleted T cells, or T cells were the source of the cDNA or gDNA that made up the material.

Per the authors' pipeline: Estimation of nucleated cell counts relied on the amplification of reference gene primers. Sequencing was performed with immunoSEQ multiplex PCR; in TCRdb, only in-frame clones are kept and a portion is missing. Clonal size and the V and J genes are those of that table, whereas D and trimming came from the DNA. Here the sample spans roughly 150,000 clones, about 85% being singletons. Sequenced sample: peripheral blood. This receptor was obtained from a woman between 65 and 79 years old with acute or convalescent COVID-19.

CDR3 nucleotides: TGTGCCAGCAGCCCACATTTGGGGACAGGGGGCGGATCTGGGGCCAACGTCCTGACTTTC. Translating gives CASSPHLGTGGGSGANVLTF. The chain recombines TRBV14 with TRBJ2-6; 12 bases agree with TRBD1. Per the germline V gene, CDR1 is SGHDN and CDR2 is FVKESK. CDR3 length equals 20 residues. The V gene end was trimmed by 4 bases and the J gene end by 1 base; junction bases not matched to a gene: 11.